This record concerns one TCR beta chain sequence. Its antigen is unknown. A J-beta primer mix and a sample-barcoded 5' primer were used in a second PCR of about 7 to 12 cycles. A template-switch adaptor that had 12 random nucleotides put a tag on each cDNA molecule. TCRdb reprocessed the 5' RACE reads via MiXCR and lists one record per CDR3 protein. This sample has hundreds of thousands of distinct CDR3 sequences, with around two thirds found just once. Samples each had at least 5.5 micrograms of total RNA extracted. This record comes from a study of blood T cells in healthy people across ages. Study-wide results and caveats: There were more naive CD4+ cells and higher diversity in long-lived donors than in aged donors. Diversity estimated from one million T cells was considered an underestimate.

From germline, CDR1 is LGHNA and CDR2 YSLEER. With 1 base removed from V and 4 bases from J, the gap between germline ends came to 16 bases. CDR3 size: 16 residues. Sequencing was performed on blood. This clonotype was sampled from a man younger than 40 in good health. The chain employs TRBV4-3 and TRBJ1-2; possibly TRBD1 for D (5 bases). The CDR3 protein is CASSQGGTDYLYGYTF. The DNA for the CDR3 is TGCGCCAGCAGCCAAGGCGGGACGGACTACCTCTATGGCTACACCTTC.